These 24 T cell receptor beta chains were all obtained from the same sample, sequenced in a study of CXCR3-negative and CXCR3-positive naive CD8 T cells. Carrying UMI labels, the TRB cDNA libraries were prepared through 5' RACE. TCRdb reprocessed the 5' RACE reads and stores each CDR3 protein as one record, lacking DNA. Here the sample table reports 84,000 or so distinct CDR3 sequences. What was sequenced was naive CXCR3- CD8+ T cells from blood. This sample's subset: CD45RO-CCR7+CD27+CD95- naive CD8+ T cells lacking CXCR3 (TNR3-). The receptors shown here come from a human donor in good health. Some clones in this sample may be carry-over from other donors' samples.

The chain's CDR3 is CASSQDWQGAYEQYF. The chain uses TRBV4-1 and TRBJ2-7; TCRdb's D call of TRBD1 is untestable without DNA. The CDR3 totals 15 residues. Germline V lookup: CDR1 MGHRA, CDR2 YSYEKL.

J is TRBJ2-7 and V is TRBV7-9; the D call of TRBD2 rests on TCRdb alone, since no DNA is present to check it. The CDR3 has 14 residues. Germline-derived CDR1 and CDR2 are SEHNR and FQNEAQ (reference sequence). This CDR3 reads CASSFGTTTYEQYF.

The genes are TRBV12-3 or TRBV12-4 and TRBJ2-7. There are 13 residues in the CDR3. CDR3 sequence reads: CASSFTGPYEQYF.

The chain links TRBV20-1 to TRBJ2-7; the TCRdb call, TRBD2, lacks DNA for checking. There are 16 residues in the CDR3. Germline V gene data show CDR1 as DFQATT and CDR2 as SNEGSKA (reference sequence). CDR3 loop: CSARDPGLAGNYEQYF.

This chain links TRBV28 with TRBJ2-7; TCRdb calls TRBD2, which cannot be checked without DNA. From germline, CDR1 is MDHEN and CDR2 SYDVKM. This CDR3 is 15 amino acids long. The CDR3 protein is CASSPPGLAGYEQYF.

The chain joins TRBV29-1 to TRBJ2-1. Per germline, CDR1 SQVTM and CDR2 ANQGSEA. CDR3 length: 14 amino acids. CDR3 sequence: CSVEDRNSYNEQFF.

This chain connects TRBV29-1 to TRBJ2-1. CDR3 length equals 15 residues. Germline-derived CDR1 and CDR2 are SQVTM and ANQGSEA. The CDR3 is CSVDGGADSYNEQFF.

The chain joins TRBV27 to TRBJ2-7. The CDR3 is 14 residues long. Germline loops: CDR1 MNHEY, CDR2 SMNVEV (reference sequence). CDR3 residues: CASRQTSSSYEQYF.

The V call is TRBV21-1, the J call TRBJ2-7; TCRdb designates TRBD1, a call that cannot be tested without DNA. TRBV21-1 constitutes a pseudogene. The CDR3 has 12 amino acids. CDR3 sequence: CASSKEPGEQYF.

The chain joins TRBV28 to TRBJ1-1. The CDR3 has 17 amino acids. Germline V gives CDR1 MDHEN, CDR2 SYDVKM. CDR3 amino acids: CASSLLGGNRMNTEAFF.

V and J are TRBV7-9 and TRBJ2-2; the TCRdb D gene call, TRBD1, has no DNA to confirm it. In germline, CDR1 is SEHNR, CDR2 FQNEAQ (reference sequence). The CDR3 length is 16 residues. The CDR3 loop is CASPPTDRSNTGELFF.

CDR3 amino acids: CASSLAQGGSTDTQYF. The chain couples TRBV5-1 to TRBJ2-3; as DNA is missing, the TRBD1 call by TCRdb cannot be tested. The CDR3 length is 16 residues. The germline CDR1 and CDR2 sequences are SGHRS and YFSETQ.

This chain's CDR3 is CSVADRVETQYF. This rearrangement joins TRBV29-1 to TRBJ2-5; TCRdb reports TRBD1, a call that lacks DNA to check it against. Germline CDR1 and CDR2: SQVTM and ANQGSEA. This CDR3 contains 12 residues. Looking up the rest from reference TRBV29-1 and TRBJ2-5 gives the full variable domain: SAVISQKPSRDICQRGTSLTIQCQVDSQVTMMFWYRQQPGQSLTLIATANQGSEATYESGFVIDKFPISRPNLTFSTLTVSNMSPEDSSIYLCSVADRVETQYFGPGTRLLVL.

The V and J genes are TRBV7-3 and TRBJ2-7; TCRdb indicates TRBD2, and absent DNA this call remains unverified. Germline V gene lookup returns CDR1 SGHTA and CDR2 FQGTGA. This CDR3 comprises 19 residues. The CDR3 protein is CASSLSGRGLAESSYEQYF.

V gene TRBV7-2 combines with J gene TRBJ1-2; the D call of TRBD1 rests on TCRdb alone, since no DNA is present to check it. CDR1 is SGHTA and CDR2 is FQGNSA in the germline V gene. This CDR3 region has 15 residues. The chain's CDR3 is CASSLVGTGNYGYTF.

The chain has TRBV7-3 and TRBJ2-7; TCRdb returns TRBD2, unconfirmable since there is no DNA. Germline V gene lookup returns CDR1 SGHTA and CDR2 FQGTGA. CDR3 size: 13 residues. The CDR3 spells CASSLGGSDEQYF.

V gene TRBV7-9 combines with J gene TRBJ2-3; TCRdb reports TRBD2, a call that lacks DNA to check it against. Germline lookup yields CDR1 SEHNR and CDR2 FQNEAQ (reference sequence). The length of the CDR3 is 16 residues. The CDR3: CASSLEAAGGGDTQYF.

The genes are TRBV21-1 and TRBJ2-1; with no DNA, the TCRdb D assignment of TRBD2 cannot be verified. TRBV21-1 is annotated as a pseudogene. CDR3 length equals 17 residues. This CDR3 reads CASSVLLAGGLYNEQFF.

The chain links TRBV12-3 or TRBV12-4 to TRBJ2-5. The CDR3 length is 14 residues. This chain's CDR3 is CASSLTGVQETQYF.

J is TRBJ2-7 and V is TRBV4-3; checking the TCRdb D call of TRBD2 is not possible without DNA. Germline lookup yields CDR1 LGHNA and CDR2 YSLEER. The length of the CDR3 is 16 residues. The CDR3 sequence is CASSHVGLAGDYEQYF.

This chain links TRBV7-7 with TRBJ2-3; TCRdb's D gene call, TRBD1, goes unchecked for lack of DNA. CDR1 is SSHAT and CDR2 is FNYEAQ in the germline V gene (reference sequence). The CDR3 sequence is 15 residues long. CDR3 region: CASSRQTGSTDTQYF.

The chain has TRBV14 and TRBJ2-5; as DNA is missing, the TRBD2 call by TCRdb cannot be tested. The germline CDR1 and CDR2 sequences are SGHDN and FVKESK. There are 15 residues in the CDR3. The CDR3 sequence is CASSQGWASGRFQYF.

The J gene is TRBJ2-3, the V gene TRBV6-5; the D call of TRBD2 rests on TCRdb alone, since no DNA is present to check it. The CDR3 has 16 residues. The V gene's germline CDR1 is MNHEY and CDR2 SVGAGI. CDR3 sequence reads: CASSYRSGGVADTQYF.

The genes are TRBV20-1 and TRBJ2-1. The CDR3 has 13 residues. CDR1 DFQATT and CDR2 SNEGSKA come from the germline V gene (reference sequence). The CDR3 region is CSARMPTYNEQFF.